This T cell receptor beta chain emerged from a study of blood T cell repertoires in COVID-19. Clones were sequenced by immunoSEQ multiplex PCR, and TCRdb holds only the in-frame ones, with some missing. The sample carries around 81,000 clones, 86% recorded once. Trimming left V 4 bases short and J 7 bases short, with 24 bases between. The CDR3 runs 17 residues. CDR1 SGHDT and CDR2 YYEEEE come from the germline V gene. This clone has a single count. The sequence derives from a woman aged 60-75 years with acute or convalescent COVID-19. The chain couples TRBV5-6 to TRBJ2-1; tentatively, D is TRBD1 (6 bases). Sequences were obtained from peripheral blood. CDR3 DNA: TGTGCCAGCAGCAGCTTAGGATCGTATATCAGGGGAAATGAGCAGTTCTTC. The encoded protein is CASSSLGSYIRGNEQFF.